These T cell receptor beta chains were read from a single sample in a study of OX40 agonist ivuxolimab in advanced cancers. TCRdb keeps only in-frame clones here, not all; method: immunoSEQ multiplex PCR. The profile shows 30,000 or so clones, roughly nine tenths of them singletons. The sample was CD4+ or CD8+ T cells sorted from blood, taken in a trial of the OX40 agonist ivuxolimab. The receptors stem from an adult with an advanced solid tumor such as melanoma, head and neck, liver or kidney cancer. Both conserved end residues are part of each CDR3. The order of the fields is J gene, D gene, V gene, CDR3 length, clone size, CDR3 protein, CDR3 DNA. The D gene is left open where the match is weak. Only part of the rows carry a size: once, few, many, or a class if the clone is expanded.

TRBJ1-1,NA,TRBV9,13,NA,CASSVELNTEAFF,TGTGCCAGCAGCGTAGAACTGAACACTGAAGCTTTCTTT
TRBJ2-3,NA,TRBV18,13,NA,CASSSPQPDTQYF,TGTGCCAGCTCATCACCCCAGCCAGATACGCAGTATTTT
TRBJ2-7,NA,TRBV7-9,13,NA,CASSLQSHYEQYF,TGTGCCAGCAGCTTACAATCCCACTACGAGCAGTACTTC
TRBJ2-7,NA,TRBV11-3,15,NA,CASSITTPIPYEQYF,TGTGCCAGCAGCATAACGACCCCGATCCCCTACGAGCAGTACTTC
TRBJ2-3,NA,TRBV19,15,NA,CASSIGIGNPDTQYF,TGTGCCAGTAGTATAGGCATAGGGAACCCAGATACGCAGTATTTT
TRBJ2-7,TRBD1,TRBV28,17,NA,CASSQNAKQGVGYEQYF,TGTGCCAGCAGTCAGAATGCCAAACAGGGGGTCGGCTACGAGCAGTACTTC
TRBJ2-7,NA,TRBV10-3,13,NA,CAISLGEGGKQYF,TGTGCCATCAGCCTCGGAGAAGGTGGGAAGCAGTACTTC
TRBJ2-3,TRBD2,TRBV2,18,NA,CASPPSGRGNRVTDTQYF,TGTGCCAGCCCGCCCAGCGGGAGGGGTAATAGGGTCACAGATACGCAGTATTTT
TRBJ1-5,NA,TRBV4-2,15,NA,CASSAGVGGSQPQHF,TGTGCCAGCAGTGCCGGCGTGGGGGGCTCTCAGCCCCAGCATTTT
TRBJ1-1,NA,TRBV19,13,medium-sized,CASIDSLNTEAFF,TGTGCCAGTATTGACTCCCTGAACACTGAAGCTTTCTTT
TRBJ2-7,TRBD1,TRBV7-2,18,NA,CASSAQRLIRDRSYEQYF,TGTGCCAGCAGCGCCCAAAGACTGATCCGGGACAGGAGCTACGAGCAGTACTTC
TRBJ2-7,NA,TRBV6-5,13,once,CASSYGRTYEQYF,TGTGCCAGCAGCTATGGGAGGACCTACGAGCAGTACTTC
TRBJ2-3,NA,TRBV30,12,once,CAWNGVTDTQYF,TGTGCCTGGAATGGAGTTACAGATACGCAGTATTTT
TRBJ2-1,TRBD1,TRBV11-1,12,NA,CASSSQGNEQFF,TGTGCCAGCAGCTCACAGGGGAATGAGCAGTTCTTC
TRBJ2-1,TRBD1,TRBV28,15,NA,CASRLKTGGHNEQFF,TGTGCCAGCAGGCTAAAGACAGGGGGACACAATGAGCAGTTCTTC
TRBJ2-2,NA,TRBV13,15,NA,CASSLYQGRVGELFF,TGTGCCAGCAGCTTATACCAGGGAAGGGTCGGGGAGCTGTTTTTT
TRBJ1-2,TRBD1,TRBV2,15,NA,CASRDSTGNFYGYTF,TGTGCCAGCAGGGATTCGACAGGGAATTTCTATGGCTACACCTTC
TRBJ2-7,TRBD1,TRBV9,15,NA,CASSVAPGQPYEQYF,TGTGCCAGCAGCGTAGCCCCGGGACAGCCCTACGAGCAGTACTTC
TRBJ1-2,NA,TRBV2,12,NA,CASTGTAMGYTF,TGTGCCAGCACCGGGACCGCTATGGGCTACACCTTC
TRBJ2-5,NA,TRBV28,16,NA,CASSSSVAANRETQYF,TGTGCCAGCAGTTCCTCGGTAGCGGCAAATAGAGAGACCCAGTACTTC
TRBJ2-1,TRBD2,TRBV27,18,NA,CASLKHHGVRAGENEQFF,TGTGCCAGTCTCAAGCATCATGGGGTGCGGGCGGGAGAGAATGAGCAGTTCTTC
TRBJ2-3,NA,TRBV9,14,once,CASSVEGSWDTQYF,TGTGCCAGCAGCGTAGAGGGTAGCTGGGATACGCAGTATTTT
TRBJ2-3,NA,TRBV6-6,11,NA,CASSYEDTQYF,TGTGCCAGCAGTTACGAAGATACGCAGTATTTT
TRBJ2-1,TRBD2,TRBV7-9,17,NA,CASSLYGRAWSYNEQFF,TGTGCCAGCAGCTTATACGGGAGGGCCTGGTCCTACAATGAGCAGTTCTTC
TRBJ2-1,NA,TRBV28,15,once,CASSSTLQGWNEQFF,TGTGCCAGCAGTTCTACCCTCCAGGGTTGGAATGAGCAGTTCTTC
TRBJ1-4,TRBD1,TRBV9,15,NA,CASSGQGSRYEKLFF,TGTGCCAGCAGCGGACAGGGGAGTCGGTATGAAAAACTGTTTTTT